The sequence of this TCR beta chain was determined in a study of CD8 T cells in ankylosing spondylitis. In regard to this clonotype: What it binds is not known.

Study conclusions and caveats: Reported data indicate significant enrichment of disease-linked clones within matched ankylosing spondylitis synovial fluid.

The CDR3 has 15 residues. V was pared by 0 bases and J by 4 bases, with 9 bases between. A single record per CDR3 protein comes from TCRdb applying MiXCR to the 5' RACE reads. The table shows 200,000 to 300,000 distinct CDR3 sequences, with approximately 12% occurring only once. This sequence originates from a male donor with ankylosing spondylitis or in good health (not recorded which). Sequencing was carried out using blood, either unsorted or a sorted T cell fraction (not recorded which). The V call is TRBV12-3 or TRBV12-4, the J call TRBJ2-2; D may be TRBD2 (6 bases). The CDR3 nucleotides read TGTGCCAGCAGTTTAGCGGGAGGTCCCACCGGGGAGCTGTTTTTT. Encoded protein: CASSLAGGPTGELFF.